This TCR beta chain came from a study of patients and donors after allogeneic stem cell transplantation. The CDR3 runs 15 residues. Per the germline V gene, CDR1 is SGHTA and CDR2 is FQGTGA. V lost 5 bases and J 6 bases, leaving 18 bases between the germline ends. One entry per CDR3 protein results from TCRdb running MiXCR on the RT-PCR reads. The sample gives about 110,000 distinct CDR3 sequences, around 33% of which show up once; roughly 27% is in the top ten. Sequenced input: blood, either unsorted or a sorted T cell fraction (not recorded which). The source of this sequence is a human donor who was either an allogeneic HSCT recipient or a stem cell or donor lymphocyte infusion donor (not recorded which). It is not recorded whose cells these are; they may come from a transplant donor. The chain links TRBV7-3 to TRBJ2-3; D not resolved. For the CDR3, the DNA is TGTGCCAGCAGCCCCGGGCTAGTGATGTCTGATACGCAGTATTTT. It encodes CASSPGLVMSDTQYF.